Below are 27 T cell receptor beta chains sequenced from a single sample in a study of blood T cell repertoires in COVID-19. Profiling relied on immunoSEQ multiplex PCR, and the TCRdb table lists in-frame clones only, not all of them. The sample has 150,000 to 200,000 clones, less than 85% seen once. The specimen was peripheral blood. The receptor set was obtained from a woman aged 55-75 years with COVID-19, enrolled during active disease.

The rearrangement uses TRBV28 and TRBJ1-1; the D is unclear. With 5 bases removed from V and 2 bases from J, the gap between germline ends came to 9 bases. CDR1 and CDR2 from the germline V gene are MDHEN and SYDVKM. The CDR3 is made up of 13 amino acids. CDR3 DNA sequence: TGTGCCAGCAGTAGAAAGCAAAACACTGAAGCTTTCTTT. Translation: CASSRKQNTEAFF.

The chain couples TRBV11-3 to TRBJ2-2; 8 positions match TRBD1. Per the germline V gene, CDR1 is SGHNT and CDR2 is YENEEA. V shed 3 bases and J 1 base; nucleotides not matched to a gene: 1. The CDR3 is 15 amino acids. The CDR3 bases are TGTGCCAGCAGCTTGGGGACAGGGAACACCGGGGAGCTGTTTTTT. This codes for CASSLGTGNTGELFF.

The chain recombines TRBV6-1 with TRBJ2-7; TRBD1 matches 7 bases. The CDR3 has 13 residues. With 8 bases clipped from V and 3 bases from J, the junction kept 7 bases outside the gene matches. CDR1 is MNHNS and CDR2 is SASEGT in the germline V gene. As DNA, the CDR3 is TGTGCCAGCGTTAGGGACAGCTACTACGAGCAGTACTTC. This encodes CASVRDSYYEQYF.

The chain carries TRBV19 and TRBJ1-2; tentatively, D is TRBD1 (5 bases). From germline, CDR1 is LNHDA and CDR2 SQIVND (reference sequence). V gave up 5 bases and J gave up 5 bases, with 15 bases separating them. This CDR3 contains 14 residues. CDR3 sequence (DNA): TGTGCCAGTAGTGAATCCAGACAGACTTATGGCTACACCTTC. As protein: CASSESRQTYGYTF. The full variable domain, completed using reference TRBV19 and TRBJ1-2, is DGGITQSPKYLFRKEGQNVTLSCEQNLNHDAMYWYRQDPGQGLRLIYYSQIVNDFQKGDIAEGYSVSREKKESFPLTVTSAQKNPTAFYLCASSESRQTYGYTFGSGTRLTVV.

This clone came up once. This chain connects TRBV6-5 to TRBJ1-1, with a weak D call TRBD1 (5 bases). The V gene lost 2 bases and the J gene lost 2 bases, with 15 bases spanning the gap. Germline-derived CDR1 and CDR2 are MNHEY and SVGAGI. The CDR3 is made up of 16 amino acids. CDR3 coding DNA: TGTGCCAGCAGTTACGCCTGGGGGGGTTCTAACACTGAAGCTTTCTTT. Its protein product is CASSYAWGGSNTEAFF.

J is TRBJ1-5 and V is TRBV11-3; TRBD1 agrees at 8 bases. This CDR3 has 15 amino acids. Per germline, CDR1 SGHNT and CDR2 YENEEA. The junction had 7 bases not matched to a gene; V was cut back by 2 bases and J by 7 bases. CDR3 nucleotides: TGTGCCAGCAGCTTACGACAGGGGTTTGGCCAGCCCCAGCATTTT. This codes for CASSLRQGFGQPQHF.

The chain has TRBV29-1 and TRBJ2-1; D is perhaps TRBD2 (6 bases). CDR1 and CDR2 (germline): SQVTM, ANQGSEA. The CDR3 covers 15 residues. The ends were cut back, 5 bases at V and 5 bases at J, with 19 bases in the middle. The CDR3 is CSVLRRDFKDNEQFF. The CDR3 DNA is TGCAGCGTTTTGAGGCGGGATTTTAAGGACAATGAGCAGTTCTTC.

V gene TRBV18 combines with J gene TRBJ2-1, with 8 bases that match TRBD1. The V segment lost 7 bases and the J segment 3 bases; nucleotides outside the gene matches: 2. Germline CDR1 is KGHSH and CDR2 is LQKENI. This CDR3 has 13 residues. The CDR3 DNA reads as TGTGCCAGCTTAGGACAGGGCTACAATGAGCAGTTCTTC. This gives the protein CASLGQGYNEQFF.

This clone is a singleton in its sample. The rearrangement uses TRBV19 and TRBJ1-3, with TRBD1 identical over 7 bases. Germline V gene lookup returns CDR1 LNHDA and CDR2 SQIVND (reference sequence). V lost 2 bases and J lost 1; bases outside the gene matches: 14. The CDR3 consists of 19 residues. The CDR3 region has the DNA TGTGCCAGTAGTATAATTCCTCCCCTGACAGGGAGGTCTGGAAACACCATATATTTT. This codes for CASSIIPPLTGRSGNTIYF.

V gene TRBV9 combines with J gene TRBJ1-1, with 7 nucleotides matching TRBD1. The germline CDR1 and CDR2 sequences are SGDLS and YYNGEE. Trimming removed 3 bases from V and 5 bases from J; junction bases left unmatched: 4. CDR3 length: 13 amino acids. The CDR3 DNA follows: TGTGCCAGCAGCGACCCGGGACAGACTGAAGCTTTCTTT. Its translation: CASSDPGQTEAFF.

The chain joins TRBV19 to TRBJ2-5; possible D gene TRBD2, 5 bases. Looked up from germline, CDR1 is LNHDA and CDR2 is SQIVND (reference sequence). CDR3 length equals 13 residues. V dropped 5 bases and J dropped 3 bases, with 10 bases sitting between them. CDR3 protein: CASSQRIEETQYF. In DNA, the CDR3 is TGTGCCAGTAGTCAGCGGATCGAAGAGACCCAGTACTTC.

This chain connects TRBV10-3 to TRBJ1-4; tentative D call: TRBD1 (5 bases). V was trimmed by 10 bases and J by 8 bases, leaving 20 bases between them. Germline lookup yields CDR1 ENHRY and CDR2 SYGVKD. There are 14 residues in the CDR3. The CDR3 DNA is TGTGCCACAAACCAGGGTTGGGCGGAGGAAAAACTGTTTTTT. Translated, it gives CATNQGWAEEKLFF.

The V call is TRBV11-2, the J call TRBJ2-1; 7 bases map to TRBD2. V shed 3 bases, J shed 3 bases, and the junction held 5 bases outside the gene matches. From germline, CDR1 is SGHAT and CDR2 FQNNGV. There are 15 residues in the CDR3. The CDR3 nucleotides read TGTGCCAGCAGCTTCGTGCGCGGGAGCTACAATGAGCAGTTCTTC. As protein: CASSFVRGSYNEQFF. Full variable domain (outside the CDR3, taken from reference TRBV11-2 and TRBJ2-1): EAGVAQSPRYKIIEKRQSVAFWCNPISGHATLYWYQQILGQGPKLLIQFQNNGVVDDSQLPKDRFSAERLKGVDSTLKIQPAKLEDSAVYLCASSFVRGSYNEQFFGPGTRLTVL.

The V gene is TRBV3-1 (or the pseudogene TRBV3-2), the J gene TRBJ1-6; no definite D call. CDR1 LGHDT and CDR2 YNNKEL come from the germline V gene (reference sequence). V was clipped by 1 base and J by 9 bases, with 16 bases between them. This CDR3 comprises 16 residues. The CDR3 nucleotides are TGTGCCAGCAGCCAAGGAGGCCTATCGGTTGGTTCACCCCTCCACTTT. Translating gives CASSQGGLSVGSPLHF.

V is TRBV5-1 and J is TRBJ1-2, with D possibly being TRBD1 (6 bases). Looked up from germline, CDR1 is SGHRS and CDR2 is YFSETQ. V was trimmed by 2 bases and J by 2 bases, leaving 7 bases between them. CDR3 length equals 13 residues. Written as DNA, the CDR3 is TGCGCCAGCAGCTTACAGGGAAACTATGGCTACACCTTC. Encoded protein: CASSLQGNYGYTF.

This sequence joins TRBV6-2 or TRBV6-3 and TRBJ1-5; D unresolved. The CDR3 extends over 15 amino acids. CDR1 is MNHEY, CDR2 SVGEGT, per germline. Trimming pared 6 bases from V and 2 bases from J, leaving 14 bases between. The CDR3 loop is CASSSSGIRNQPQHF. The DNA for the CDR3 is TGTGCCAGCAGCTCCTCGGGGATTCGCAATCAGCCCCAGCATTTT.

This sequence joins TRBV7-2 and TRBJ2-2; TRBD2 agrees at 9 bases. The CDR3 is 17 amino acids. CDR1 is SGHTA, CDR2 FQGNSA, per germline. Trimming cost V 6 bases and J 4 bases; bases outside gene matches: 12. The CDR3 DNA reads TGTGCCAGCAGAATGGGGGGCGGGAGGGCCACCACCGGGGAGCTGTTTTTT. Its protein product is CASRMGGGRATTGELFF. The full variable domain, rest sourced from reference TRBV7-2 and TRBJ2-2, is GAGVSQSPSNKVTEKGKDVELRCDPISGHTALYWYRQSLGQGLEFLIYFQGNSAPDKSGLPSDRFSAERTGGSVSTLTIQRTQQEDSAVYLCASRMGGGRATTGELFFGEGSRLTVL.

The chain is built from TRBV16 and TRBJ1-3; D may be TRBD1 (6 bases). V was shortened by 4 bases and J by 2 bases, with 21 bases between the two germline ends. CDR3 length: 18 residues. The germline CDR1 and CDR2 sequences are KGHSY and FQNENV. CDR3 DNA sequence: TGTGCCAGCAGCCTCCTACCGTCGCAGGGGCGGGCTGGAAACACCATATATTTT. Protein sequence: CASSLLPSQGRAGNTIYF.

The table lists this clone with a count of one. This CDR3 is also generated by other DNA sequences in the sample. This chain joins TRBV5-1 and TRBJ1-6; D unclear. This CDR3 has 14 residues. V gave up 0 bases and J gave up 6 bases, with 7 bases separating them. The germline CDR1 and CDR2 sequences are SGHRS and YFSETQ. Here the CDR3 reads CASSLERVNSPLHF. Written as DNA, the CDR3 is TGCGCCAGCAGCTTGGAGCGGGTTAATTCACCCCTCCACTTT.

This clone was detected ten times or more. The chain links TRBV3-1 (or the pseudogene TRBV3-2) to TRBJ1-2; the match to TRBD1 covers 10 bases. Germline-derived CDR1 and CDR2 are LGHDT and YNNKEL (reference sequence). The CDR3 loop spans 14 amino acids. After removal of 3 bases from V and 8 bases from J, the junction contained 6 bases not matched to a gene. The CDR3 is CASSHGDRGHGYTF. Written as DNA, the CDR3 is TGTGCCAGCAGCCACGGAGACAGGGGGCACGGCTACACCTTC.

This chain uses TRBV5-1 with TRBJ2-5; TRBD2 agrees at 10 bases. J lost 4 bases, V lost 5 bases, and 11 bases had no gene match. The germline gives CDR1 SGHRS, CDR2 YFSETQ. The length of the CDR3 is 16 residues. The CDR3 loop reads CASSLTIAGGPETQYF. CDR3 DNA sequence: TGCGCCAGCAGTTTAACTATAGCGGGAGGCCCAGAGACCCAGTACTTC.

Written as DNA, the CDR3 is TGTGCCAGCAGTTACGGGAGGGCCTACGAGCAGTACTTC. This sequence encodes CASSYGRAYEQYF. This sequence joins TRBV27 and TRBJ2-7; 8 positions match TRBD2. V was clipped by 4 bases and J by 2 bases; unmatched bases: 1. The CDR3 length is 13 residues. The V gene's germline CDR1 is MNHEY and CDR2 SMNVEV (reference sequence).

The rearrangement links TRBV6-5 to TRBJ1-1; possibly TRBD1 for D (5 bases). This CDR3 region has 15 residues. Looked up from germline, CDR1 is MNHEY and CDR2 is SVGAGI. Trimming took off 6 bases at V and 1 base at J, with 15 bases between the two ends. The CDR3 coding sequence is TGTGCCAGCAGCCCGTGGGGGGTTGAGAACACTGAAGCTTTCTTT. Translating it yields CASSPWGVENTEAFF.

This clone was observed a few times. This sequence joins TRBV19 and TRBJ2-1, with TRBD2 as a possible D gene (6 bases). V was clipped by 8 bases and J by 0 bases, with 14 bases between them. Germline V CDR1 and CDR2: LNHDA, SQIVND (reference sequence). The CDR3 consists of 15 residues. The CDR3 DNA reads TGTGCCAGTCGCCGGGACTCCCGCTCCTACAATGAGCAGTTCTTC. Residues: CASRRDSRSYNEQFF.

In its sample, this clone was seen once. The CDR3 protein is CASSLDSSYNEQFF. CDR3 DNA: TGTGCCAGCAGCTTGGACAGCTCCTACAATGAGCAGTTCTTC. The genes are TRBV5-4 and TRBJ2-1; D remains ambiguous. V shed 0 bases and J shed 0 bases, with 4 bases lying between them. Per germline, CDR1 SGHNT and CDR2 YYREEE (reference sequence). This CDR3 is 14 amino acids long.

The rearrangement uses TRBV7-2 and TRBJ2-3; no clear D. V was cut by 2 bases and J by 4 bases, with 7 bases left in between. The CDR3 is made up of 13 amino acids. Germline V gene lookup returns CDR1 SGHTA and CDR2 FQGNSA. Here the CDR3 reads CASSLRGADTQYF. The CDR3 DNA reads as TGTGCCAGCAGCTTAAGAGGAGCAGATACGCAGTATTTT. Based on the CDR3 plus reference TRBV7-2 and TRBJ2-3, the full variable domain is GAGVSQSPSNKVTEKGKDVELRCDPISGHTALYWYRQSLGQGLEFLIYFQGNSAPDKSGLPSDRFSAERTGGSVSTLTIQRTQQEDSAVYLCASSLRGADTQYFGPGTRLTVL.

This chain connects TRBV29-1 to TRBJ2-1; a possible D gene is TRBD1 (5 bases). With 7 bases removed from V and 1 base from J, the gap between germline ends came to 20 bases. The CDR3 is 16 amino acids. Germline assignment: CDR1 SQVTM and CDR2 ANQGSEA. The CDR3, as DNA: TGCAGCGCAATCGGGTCTCGGAAGGGGTCCTACAATGAGCAGTTCTTC. Its translation is CSAIGSRKGSYNEQFF.